This TCR beta chain derives from a study of T cells in Graves' hyperthyroidism and ophthalmopathy. Study-wide points: For ophthalmopathy, model prediction preceded onset by a median approximately 6 months.

This clonotype has a handful of counts. What it recognizes is unknown. Template material for amplifying TCR beta CDR3 regions consisted of RNA transcripts. Carried out on the TCR CDR3, a first-round RT-PCR used the HTBI primer set. TCRdb re-called the multiplex PCR reads with MiXCR, one entry per CDR3 protein. The sample gives 95,000 to 100,000 distinct CDR3 sequences, around 50% of which show up once; roughly 29% is in the top ten. V lost 1 base, J lost 2 bases, and 4 bases stayed unmatched. The CDR3 loop spans 15 amino acids. CDR1 is SGHVS, CDR2 FQNEAQ, per germline. The receptor comes from a woman between 40 and 55 years old with Graves' hyperthyroidism. The chain is built from TRBV7-8 and TRBJ1-2, with TRBD1 matching over 7 bases. The sample comprised blood. The CDR3 spells CASSLDYRGNYGYTF. The CDR3 bases are TGTGCCAGCAGCTTAGACTACAGGGGAAACTATGGCTACACCTTC.